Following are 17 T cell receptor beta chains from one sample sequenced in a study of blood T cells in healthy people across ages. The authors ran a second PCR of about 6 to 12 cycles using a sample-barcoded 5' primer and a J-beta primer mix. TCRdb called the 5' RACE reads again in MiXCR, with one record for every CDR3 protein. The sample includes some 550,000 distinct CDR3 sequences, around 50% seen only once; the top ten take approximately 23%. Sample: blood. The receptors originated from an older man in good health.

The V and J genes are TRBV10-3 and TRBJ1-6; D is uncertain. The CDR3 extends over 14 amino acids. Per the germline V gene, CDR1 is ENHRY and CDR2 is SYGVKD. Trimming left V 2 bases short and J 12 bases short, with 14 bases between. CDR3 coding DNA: TGTGCCATCAGTGAGGCTGACCTCGATTTACCCCTCCACTTT. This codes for CAISEADLDLPLHF.

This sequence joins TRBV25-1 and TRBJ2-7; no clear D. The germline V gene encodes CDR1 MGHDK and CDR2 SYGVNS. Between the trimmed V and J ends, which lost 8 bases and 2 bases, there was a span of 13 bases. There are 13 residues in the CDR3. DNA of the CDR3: TGTGCCAGCGCCCAAGGGATGCCCTACGAGCAGTACTTC. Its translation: CASAQGMPYEQYF.

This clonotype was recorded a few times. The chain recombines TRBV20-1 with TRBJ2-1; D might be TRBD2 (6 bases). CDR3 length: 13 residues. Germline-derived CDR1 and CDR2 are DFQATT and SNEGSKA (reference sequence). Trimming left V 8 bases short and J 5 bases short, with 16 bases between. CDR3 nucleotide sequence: TGCAGTACTAAGCGGGCGCCTAACAATGAGCAGTTCTTC. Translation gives CSTKRAPNNEQFF.

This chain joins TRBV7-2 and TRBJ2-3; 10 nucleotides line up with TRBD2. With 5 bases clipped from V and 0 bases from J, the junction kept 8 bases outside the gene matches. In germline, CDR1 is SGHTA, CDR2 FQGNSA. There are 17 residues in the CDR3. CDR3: CASSPLGSGGSTDTQYF. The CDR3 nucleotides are TGTGCCAGCAGCCCCCTAGGTAGCGGGGGGAGCACAGATACGCAGTATTTT.

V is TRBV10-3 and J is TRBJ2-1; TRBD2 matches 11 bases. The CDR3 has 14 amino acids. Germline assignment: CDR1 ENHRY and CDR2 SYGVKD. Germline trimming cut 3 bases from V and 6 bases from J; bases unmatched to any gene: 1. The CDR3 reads CAISDGTSGNEQFF. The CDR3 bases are TGTGCCATCAGTGATGGGACTAGCGGCAATGAGCAGTTCTTC.

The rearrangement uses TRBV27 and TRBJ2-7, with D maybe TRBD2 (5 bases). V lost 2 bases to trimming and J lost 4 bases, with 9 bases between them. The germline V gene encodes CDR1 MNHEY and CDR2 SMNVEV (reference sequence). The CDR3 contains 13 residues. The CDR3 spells CASSLIRGYEQYF. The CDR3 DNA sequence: TGTGCCAGCAGTTTAATTCGGGGTTACGAGCAGTACTTC.

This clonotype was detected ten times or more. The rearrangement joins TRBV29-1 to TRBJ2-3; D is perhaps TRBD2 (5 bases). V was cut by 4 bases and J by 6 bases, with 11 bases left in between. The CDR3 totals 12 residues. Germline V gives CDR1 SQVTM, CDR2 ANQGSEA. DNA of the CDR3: TGCAGCGTTGGGAAAGCGGTCGATACGCAGTATTTT. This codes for CSVGKAVDTQYF.

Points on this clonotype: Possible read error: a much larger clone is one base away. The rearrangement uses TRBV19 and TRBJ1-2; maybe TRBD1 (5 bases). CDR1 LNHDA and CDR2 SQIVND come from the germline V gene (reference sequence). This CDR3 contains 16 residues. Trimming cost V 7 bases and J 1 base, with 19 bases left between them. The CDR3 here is CASTNLEDNFNYGYTF. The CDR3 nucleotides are TGTGCCAGTACGAATCTGGAGGACAACTTTAACTATGGCTACACCTTC.

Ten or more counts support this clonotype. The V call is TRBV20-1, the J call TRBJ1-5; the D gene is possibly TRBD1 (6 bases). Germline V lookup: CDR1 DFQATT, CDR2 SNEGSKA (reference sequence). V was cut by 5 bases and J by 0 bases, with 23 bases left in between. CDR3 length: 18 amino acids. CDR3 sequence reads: CSAPDRSTLYHSNQPQHF. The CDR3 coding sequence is TGCAGTGCTCCAGACAGGTCCACTCTCTATCATAGCAATCAGCCCCAGCATTTT.

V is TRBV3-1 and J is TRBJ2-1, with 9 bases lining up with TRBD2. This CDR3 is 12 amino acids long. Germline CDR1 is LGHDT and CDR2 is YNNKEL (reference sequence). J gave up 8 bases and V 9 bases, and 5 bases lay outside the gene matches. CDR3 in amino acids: CASLSGRYEQFF. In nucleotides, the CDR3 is TGTGCCAGTCTAAGCGGGAGGTATGAGCAGTTCTTC.

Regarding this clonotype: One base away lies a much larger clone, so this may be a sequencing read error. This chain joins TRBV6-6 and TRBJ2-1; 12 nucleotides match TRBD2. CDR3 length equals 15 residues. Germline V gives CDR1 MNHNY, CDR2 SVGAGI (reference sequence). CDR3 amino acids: CASSRTSGGNNKQFF. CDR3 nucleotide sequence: TGTGCCAGCAGTCGAACTAGCGGGGGGAACAATAAGCAGTTCTTC.

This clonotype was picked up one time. Here the CDR3 reads CASTHGQSYEQYF. The CDR3 DNA reads as TGTGCCAGCACCCACGGGCAGTCCTACGAGCAGTACTTC. The V and J genes are TRBV12-3 or TRBV12-4 and TRBJ2-7; unclear D gene. CDR3 length equals 13 residues. V was cut by 7 bases and J by 1 base, with 11 bases left in between.

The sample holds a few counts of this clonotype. The CDR3 DNA is TGCAGTGCCATTCTGGGGGGCTCTGGTGAAAAACTGTTTTTT. This gives the protein CSAILGGSGEKLFF. The V and J genes are TRBV20-1 and TRBJ1-4; possibly TRBD1 for D (6 bases). CDR3 length equals 14 residues. Trimming left V 6 bases short and J 7 bases short, with 18 bases between. Germline-derived CDR1 and CDR2 are DFQATT and SNEGSKA (reference sequence).

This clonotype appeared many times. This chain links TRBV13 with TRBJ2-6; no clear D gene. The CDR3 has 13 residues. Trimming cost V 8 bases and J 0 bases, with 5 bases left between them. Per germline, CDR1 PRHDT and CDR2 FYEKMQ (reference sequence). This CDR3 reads CASLRSGANVLTF. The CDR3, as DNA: TGTGCCAGCTTACGCTCTGGGGCCAACGTCCTGACTTTC.

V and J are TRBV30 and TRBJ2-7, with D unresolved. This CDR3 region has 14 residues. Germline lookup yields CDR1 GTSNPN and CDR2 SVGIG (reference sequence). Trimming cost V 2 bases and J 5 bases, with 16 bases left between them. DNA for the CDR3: TGTGCCTGGAGTCCCATTGGGTGGTGCCACGAGCAGTACTTC. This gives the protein CAWSPIGWCHEQYF.

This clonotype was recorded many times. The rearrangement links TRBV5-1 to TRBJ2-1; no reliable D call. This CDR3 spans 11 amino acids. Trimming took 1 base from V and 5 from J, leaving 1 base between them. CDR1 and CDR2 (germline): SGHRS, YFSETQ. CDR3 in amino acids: CASSLHNEQFF. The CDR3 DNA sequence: TGCGCCAGCAGCTTGCACAATGAGCAGTTCTTC.

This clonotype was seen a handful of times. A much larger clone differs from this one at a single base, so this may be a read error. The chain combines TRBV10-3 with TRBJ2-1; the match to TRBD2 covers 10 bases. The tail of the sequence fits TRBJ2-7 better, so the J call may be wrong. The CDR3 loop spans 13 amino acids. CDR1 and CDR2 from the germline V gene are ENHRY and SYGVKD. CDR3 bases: TGTGCCACCAGGGCTAGCGGGGGCAATGAGCAGTACTTC. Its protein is CATRASGGNEQYF.